This TCR beta chain originates from a study of blood T cell repertoires in COVID-19. Germline V gene data show CDR1 as PRHDT and CDR2 as FYEKMQ (reference sequence). The V end lost 5 bases, the J end lost 11 bases, and 11 bases lay between the germline ends. The CDR3 is made up of 11 amino acids. Original methodology: Amplification with reference gene primers provided the estimates of nucleated cell counts. Libraries were prepared by immunoSEQ multiplex PCR; TCRdb keeps only in-frame clonotypes and omits some of them. That table gives V, J and clone size, and the DNA gave D and trimming. Of 250,000 to 300,000 clones in the sample, 87% are singletons; the top ten hold approximately 1.6%.

The TCR comes from a woman aged 40 to 50 who had recovered from COVID-19. The J gene is TRBJ2-3, the V gene TRBV13, with D possibly TRBD2 on 6 matching bases. The source material was peripheral blood. The CDR3 coding sequence is TGTGCCAGCAGCCGAGCAGCGGGGCAGTATTTT. It codes for CASSRAAGQYF.